Below, one TCR beta chain is given with its context. Its specificity is unknown. This entry comes from a study of T cell responses to AZD1222 COVID-19 vaccine. General study points: The repertoires were collected only after the peak T cell response. Spike-specific TCR breadth and depth grew following two AZD1222 doses.

Assay used: immunoSEQ multiplex PCR; TCRdb lists only in-frame clones, some missing. The table shows over 140,000 clones, with more than 90% occurring only once. The CDR3 sequence is 13 residues long. Trimming removed 6 bases from V and 8 bases from J, with 14 bases in between. Germline V gene sequence: CDR1 LNHDA, CDR2 SQIVND (reference sequence). This clonotype was sampled from an adult in good health. The chain combines TRBV19 with TRBJ2-1; D not resolved. Sample: peripheral blood, taken on day 0 of AZD1222 vaccination. CDR3 loop: CASSWPSSHEQFF. The CDR3 DNA is TGTGCCAGTAGCTGGCCGTCCTCCCATGAGCAGTTCTTC.